This T cell receptor (beta chain) comes out of a study of blood T cell repertoires in COVID-19. At the level of the study: Collection of acute and convalescent COVID-19 samples took place in the United States, Italy and Spain. Sources were T cells, B-cell-depleted T cells, or PBMCs; the material itself was cDNA or gDNA.

V lost 8 bases and J lost 5, with 18 bases in between. The CDR3 covers 15 residues. Original methodology: Estimated nucleated cell counts came from reference gene primer amplification. TCRdb's copy holds only in-frame clones and misses some; the assay was immunoSEQ multiplex PCR. The V and J calls and clone size are taken from that table; D and trimming were inferred from the DNA. The repertoire includes over 250,000 clones, 83% of them detected once, and roughly 10% sits in the top ten. The sequence came from a woman aged 45-65 years who had recovered from COVID-19. The chain carries TRBV6-7 and TRBJ1-4; no reliable D call. TRBV6-7 belongs to the ORF category, with a function that is uncertain. Sequencing was carried out using peripheral blood. The chain's CDR3 is CASALRAQANEKLFF. The CDR3 nucleotides read TGTGCCAGCGCGTTGAGGGCCCAAGCAAATGAAAAACTGTTTTTT.